The 25 T cell receptor beta chains given below trace back to one sample, sequenced in a study of T cells after yellow fever vaccination. A single record per CDR3 protein comes from TCRdb applying MiXCR to the 5' RACE reads. The data contain approximately 300,000 distinct CDR3 sequences, 9.5% to 12% of them singletons. The input for sequencing was CD4+ T cells sorted from PBMCs, taken 45 days after the yellow fever booster vaccination. The origin of the receptors is a man between 18 and 29 years old who received the YFV17D yellow fever vaccine.

This clonotype was counted between two and nine times. The V and J genes are TRBV4-2 and TRBJ1-2, with TRBD1 as a possible D gene (5 bases). Germline CDR1 and CDR2: LGHNA and YNFKEQ. V was pared by 3 bases and J by 4 bases, with 15 bases between. The CDR3 runs to 15 residues. The CDR3 spells CASSQEETEIYGYTF. The CDR3 DNA reads as TGTGCCAGCAGCCAGGAGGAGACAGAAATCTATGGCTACACCTTC.

This clonotype was picked up a small number of times. The CDR3 bases are TGTGCCAGCAGCCGGTCTCGGAATGAGCAGTTCTTC. Translated: CASSRSRNEQFF. V usage is TRBV11-3 and J usage is TRBJ2-1, with D hard to call. The germline CDR1 and CDR2 sequences are SGHNT and YENEEA. Trimming took 5 bases from V and 7 from J, leaving 9 bases between them. The CDR3 contains 12 residues.

This clonotype was picked up a small number of times. This chain links TRBV6-6 with TRBJ2-7; 11 bases fit TRBD2. The CDR3 is made up of 18 amino acids. Germline CDR1 MNHNY, CDR2 SVGAGI (reference sequence). V lost 0 bases to trimming and J lost 2 bases; unmatched junction nucleotides: 9. CDR3: CASSYSAPLAGGTYEQYV. The CDR3 coding sequence is TGTGCCAGCAGTTACTCGGCCCCCCTAGCGGGGGGTACCTACGAGCAGTACGTC.

V and J are TRBV13 and TRBJ2-1; TRBD2 is a possible D gene (6 bases). This CDR3 is 16 amino acids long. The germline V and J ends were trimmed by 1 base and 0 bases, with 10 bases remaining between them. Germline V gives CDR1 PRHDT, CDR2 FYEKMQ (reference sequence). The CDR3: CASSLVGGNSYNEQFF. The DNA of the CDR3 is TGTGCCAGCAGCTTAGTTGGCGGGAACTCCTACAATGAGCAGTTCTTC.

In its sample, this clonotype was seen a few times. V is TRBV20-1 and J is TRBJ1-5, with D hard to call. Deletions cut 3 bases from V and 5 bases from J, with 8 bases between. This CDR3 is 12 amino acids long. The germline V gene has CDR1 DFQATT and CDR2 SNEGSKA (reference sequence). CDR3 sequence: CSASPQYQPQHF. The CDR3 DNA reads TGCAGTGCTAGCCCGCAATATCAGCCCCAGCATTTT.

In this sample, this clonotype turned up a few times. This chain uses TRBV3-1 with TRBJ2-2; no reliable D call. V was clipped by 1 base and J by 2 bases, with 17 bases between them. The CDR3 is made up of 18 amino acids. Germline values: CDR1 LGHDT, CDR2 YNNKEL (reference sequence). The CDR3 protein is CASSQGGPIILNTGELFF. In DNA, the CDR3 is TGTGCCAGCAGCCAAGGGGGTCCCATCATATTAAACACCGGGGAGCTGTTTTTT.

This clonotype appeared a few times. The chain is built from TRBV4-1 and TRBJ1-1; D uncertain. Trimming left V 4 bases short and J 3 bases short, with 21 bases between. Germline CDR1 reads MGHRA; CDR2 reads YSYEKL. This CDR3 has 17 amino acids. This CDR3 reads CASSPSLTGRTDTEAFF. The DNA of the CDR3 is TGCGCCAGCAGCCCGAGCCTGACCGGGAGGACGGACACTGAAGCTTTCTTT.

The rearrangement uses TRBV11-2 and TRBJ1-2; 7 nucleotides match TRBD1. This CDR3 has 15 residues. Germline CDR1 and CDR2: SGHAT and FQNNGV. V lost 6 bases to trimming and J lost 8 bases; unmatched junction nucleotides: 15. CDR3: CASRDTRDSPWGYTF. The CDR3 bases are TGTGCCAGCAGAGATACCCGGGACAGCCCATGGGGCTACACCTTC.

This rearrangement joins TRBV20-1 to TRBJ2-3; 11 nucleotides agree with TRBD2. The ends lost 5 bases at V and 5 bases at J; junction bases unmatched: 6. The CDR3 length is 14 residues. Germline assignment: CDR1 DFQATT and CDR2 SNEGSKA (reference sequence). CDR3 loop: CSARSGGAGDTQYF. DNA for the CDR3: TGCAGTGCTCGTAGCGGGGGGGCAGGAGATACGCAGTATTTT.

This chain joins TRBV12-3 or TRBV12-4 and TRBJ1-5; 7 bases align to TRBD1. CDR3 length: 14 residues. With 6 bases clipped from V and 3 bases from J, the junction kept 5 bases outside the gene matches. DNA for the CDR3: TGTGCCAGCAGACCCCAGGGGGACAATCAGCCCCAGCATTTT. It codes for CASRPQGDNQPQHF.

The gene calls are TRBV3-1 and TRBJ2-4; D uncertain. V was cut by 2 bases and J by 4 bases, with 6 bases left in between. The CDR3 contains 13 residues. The germline gives CDR1 LGHDT, CDR2 YNNKEL (reference sequence). CDR3 bases: TGTGCCAGCAGCCAACGCGGTAAAAACATTCAGTACTTC. Translation: CASSQRGKNIQYF.

This chain's CDR3 is CASNDRGLRNEQYF. In DNA, the CDR3 is TGTGCCAGCAACGACAGGGGCTTGAGGAACGAGCAGTACTTC. The chain couples TRBV6-2 or TRBV6-3 to TRBJ2-7; 8 positions match TRBD1. The V and J ends lost 7 bases and 5 bases, in that order; junction bases with no gene match: 10. The CDR3 contains 14 residues. The germline V gene has CDR1 MNHEY and CDR2 SVGEGT.

This clonotype was detected only a few times. The chain uses TRBV5-1 and TRBJ2-3; 8 bases fit TRBD1. The CDR3 contains 16 residues. V gave up 2 bases and J gave up 5 bases; unmatched junction bases: 10. CDR1 is SGHRS and CDR2 is YFSETQ in the germline V gene. CDR3: CASSFQLQGAGDTQYF. CDR3 nucleotides: TGCGCCAGCAGCTTCCAACTCCAGGGGGCCGGAGATACGCAGTATTTT. The full variable domain, its missing parts supplied by reference TRBV5-1 and TRBJ2-3, is KAGVTQTPRYLIKTRGQQVTLSCSPISGHRSVSWYQQTPGQGLQFLFEYFSETQRNKGNFPGRFSGRQFSNSRSEMNVSTLELGDSALYLCASSFQLQGAGDTQYFGPGTRLTVL.

This clonotype came up many times. The V and J genes are TRBV5-1 and TRBJ1-2, with TRBD1 matching 7 bases. This CDR3 region has 14 residues. CDR1 is SGHRS, CDR2 YFSETQ, per germline. Unmatched junction bases numbered 4, after V lost 1 base and J lost 4 bases. The CDR3 nucleotides read TGCGCCAGCAGCTTGTCTCAGGGGGGCTATGGCTACACCTTC. It encodes CASSLSQGGYGYTF.

At least ten counts were recorded for this clonotype. The rearrangement joins TRBV5-1 to TRBJ2-2; a possible D gene is TRBD1 (5 bases). The V gene lost 2 bases and the J gene lost 7 bases, with 9 bases spanning the gap. CDR3 length: 13 amino acids. Looked up from germline, CDR1 is SGHRS and CDR2 is YFSETQ. The CDR3 is CASSFGASGELFF. The CDR3 DNA reads as TGCGCCAGCAGCTTTGGGGCGAGCGGGGAGCTGTTTTTT. The variable domain in full, completed from reference TRBV5-1 and TRBJ2-2, reads KAGVTQTPRYLIKTRGQQVTLSCSPISGHRSVSWYQQTPGQGLQFLFEYFSETQRNKGNFPGRFSGRQFSNSRSEMNVSTLELGDSALYLCASSFGASGELFFGEGSRLTVL.

This clonotype was detected a few times. The V call is TRBV15, the J call TRBJ2-3; either TRBD1 or TRBD2 may supply D (5 bases each). The CDR3 is 15 amino acids. The germline gives CDR1 LNHNV, CDR2 YYDKDF (reference sequence). The germline V and J ends were trimmed by 5 bases and 0 bases, with 12 bases remaining between them. CDR3 residues: CATSGRDPSTDTQYF. In nucleotides, the CDR3 is TGTGCCACCAGCGGAAGGGACCCTAGCACAGATACGCAGTATTTT.

This clonotype occurred many times. The chain links TRBV25-1 to TRBJ2-7; perhaps TRBD1 as D (6 bases). The germline V gene encodes CDR1 MGHDK and CDR2 SYGVNS. Trimming took off 11 bases at V and 1 base at J, with 15 bases between the two ends. The CDR3 runs to 13 residues. The CDR3 loop reads CAGERDISYEQYF. The CDR3 coding sequence is TGTGCCGGAGAAAGGGACATATCCTACGAGCAGTACTTC.

The chain links TRBV6-6 to TRBJ1-6; a possible D gene is TRBD1 (5 bases). The CDR3 is made up of 15 amino acids. CDR1 MNHNY and CDR2 SVGAGI come from the germline V gene (reference sequence). Trimming stripped 4 bases from V and 0 bases from J, with 7 bases between. CDR3 protein: CASSFGGSYNSPLHF. In DNA form, the CDR3 reads TGTGCCAGCAGTTTTGGGGGCTCCTATAATTCACCCCTCCACTTT.

J is TRBJ1-2 and V is TRBV18; the D is unclear. The length of the CDR3 is 14 residues. V lost 3 bases and J 4 bases, leaving 12 bases between the germline ends. Germline V gene data show CDR1 as KGHSH and CDR2 as LQKENI. The CDR3, as DNA: TGTGCCAGCTCACCCAACGGGCCTACCTATGGCTACACCTTC. It encodes CASSPNGPTYGYTF.

This clonotype was counted many times. The chain joins TRBV20-1 to TRBJ2-1; 7 bases align to TRBD1. With 6 bases clipped from V and 5 bases from J, the junction kept 4 bases outside the gene matches. The germline V gene has CDR1 DFQATT and CDR2 SNEGSKA (reference sequence). CDR3 size: 12 residues. CDR3 DNA sequence: TGCAGTGCCACTGACAGGGACAATGAGCAGTTCTTC. This gives the protein CSATDRDNEQFF.

This clonotype occurred many times. The V gene is TRBV5-1, the J gene TRBJ2-3; 12 bases are a match to TRBD2. With 4 bases clipped from V and 2 bases from J, the junction kept 5 bases outside the gene matches. CDR1 SGHRS and CDR2 YFSETQ come from the germline V gene. This CDR3 is 16 amino acids long. CDR3 protein: CASSLGTSGSTDTQYF. The CDR3, as DNA: TGCGCCAGCAGCCTTGGGACTAGCGGGTCCACAGATACGCAGTATTTT. Supplemented by reference TRBV5-1 and TRBJ2-3, the full variable domain reads KAGVTQTPRYLIKTRGQQVTLSCSPISGHRSVSWYQQTPGQGLQFLFEYFSETQRNKGNFPGRFSGRQFSNSRSEMNVSTLELGDSALYLCASSLGTSGSTDTQYFGPGTRLTVL.

V is TRBV20-1 and J is TRBJ1-5; 7 nucleotides agree with TRBD1. V shed 3 bases, J shed 7 bases, and the junction held 9 bases outside the gene matches. Germline V gene sequence: CDR1 DFQATT, CDR2 SNEGSKA (reference sequence). The CDR3 is 14 residues long. The chain's CDR3 is CSASDRAARQPQHF. DNA of the CDR3: TGCAGTGCTAGTGACAGGGCGGCCAGGCAGCCCCAGCATTTT.

This clonotype appeared a few times. CDR3 DNA: TGTGCCAGCAGTGTGGGCTCCCTGGGGCCCCAGCATTTT. As protein: CASSVGSLGPQHF. The chain has TRBV2 and TRBJ1-5; no clear D. Trimming took off 4 bases at V and 9 bases at J, with 13 bases between the two ends. CDR1 and CDR2 from the germline V gene are SNHLY and FYNNEI. This CDR3 is built from 13 residues.

In its sample, this clonotype was seen a few times. J is TRBJ2-1 and V is TRBV7-2; 11 bases line up with TRBD2. This CDR3 is 15 amino acids long. The germline gives CDR1 SGHTA, CDR2 FQGNSA. With 3 bases clipped from V and 5 bases from J, the junction kept 3 bases outside the gene matches. The CDR3 is CASSLRLAGNNEQFF. DNA of the CDR3: TGTGCCAGCAGCTTGCGACTAGCGGGGAACAATGAGCAGTTCTTC.

The table lists this clonotype with many counts. The genes are TRBV7-2 and TRBJ2-3; 9 bases are shared with TRBD2. Trimming took 2 bases from V and 4 from J; bases not matched to a gene: 4. The germline V gene encodes CDR1 SGHTA and CDR2 FQGNSA. The CDR3 extends over 15 amino acids. In DNA form, the CDR3 reads TGTGCCAGCAGCTTACTGGCGGGGGGGGCAGATACGCAGTATTTT. Its protein product is CASSLLAGGADTQYF. Supplemented by reference TRBV7-2 and TRBJ2-3, the full variable domain reads GAGVSQSPSNKVTEKGKDVELRCDPISGHTALYWYRQSLGQGLEFLIYFQGNSAPDKSGLPSDRFSAERTGGSVSTLTIQRTQQEDSAVYLCASSLLAGGADTQYFGPGTRLTVL.